This T cell receptor beta chain was recorded in a study of identical twins. In regard to this clonotype: Its antigen is currently unknown.

Unique molecular identifiers were present on cDNA, and template switching added a universal primer site. TCRdb re-analysed the 5' RACE reads in MiXCR, keeping a single row per CDR3 protein. This sample has approximately 590,000 distinct CDR3 sequences, with nearly 10% found just once. Study observations and caveats: Diverse VJ usage suggested most zero-insertion clonotypes were not invariant T cells. For out-of-frame alpha sequences shared by twins, low generation probability was in excess.

The germline gives CDR1 SQVTM, CDR2 ANQGSEA. This CDR3 has 13 amino acids. V gave up 4 bases and J gave up 5 bases, with 15 bases separating them. The same specimen was also included in a second study, on yellow fever vaccine responses in identical twins.

Source material: PBMCs. The sequence derives from a woman under 30 in good health. The chain is built from TRBV29-1 and TRBJ2-7; D is unresolved. CDR3 region: CSVVARLVNEQYF. The CDR3 coding sequence is TGCAGCGTTGTAGCTAGGCTGGTTAACGAGCAGTACTTC.